This is a list of T cell receptor beta chains from one sample in a study of blood T cell repertoires in COVID-19. Repertoires were generated with immunoSEQ multiplex PCR, while TCRdb's copy carries only in-frame clones and drops some. The sample lists 200,000 or so clones; 79% were seen once. What was sequenced was peripheral blood. These receptors all stem from a man in his 60s with active or convalescent COVID-19. The CDR3 runs from the conserved cysteine through the conserved F or W. The order of the fields is V gene, J gene, D gene, clone size, CDR3 length, CDR3 protein, CDR3 DNA. D genes are given only for firm matches. Only some rows state a clone size, as once, few, many or a class for expanded clones.

TRBV19	TRBJ2-5	-	few	14	CASSTGGGVETQYF	TGTGCCAGTAGTACAGGAGGGGGGGTCGAGACCCAGTACTTC
TRBV10-3	TRBJ2-3	TRBD2	-	14	CAIKREGVADTQYF	TGTGCCATCAAGCGGGAGGGTGTAGCAGATACGCAGTATTTT
TRBV5-1	TRBJ2-2	-	-	13	CASTLQDTGELFF	TGCGCCAGTACCTTACAGGACACCGGGGAGCTGTTTTTT
TRBV5-5	TRBJ1-2	TRBD1	-	12	CASISGGGGYTF	TGTGCCAGCATCTCAGGGGGCGGAGGCTACACCTTC
TRBV7-3	TRBJ1-5	TRBD1	few	17	CASSLTSGRGRNQPQHF	TGTGCCAGCAGCTTAACCTCCGGCAGGGGGCGAAATCAGCCCCAGCATTTT
TRBV28	TRBJ2-3	-	few	14	CASRNRVMGDTQYF	TGTGCCAGCAGAAACAGGGTAATGGGAGATACGCAGTATTTT
TRBV6-6	TRBJ2-5	-	once	15	CASSDPTASWGTQYF	TGTGCCAGCAGTGACCCGACAGCCAGTTGGGGGACCCAGTACTTC
TRBV7-9	TRBJ1-2	TRBD1	-	13	CASSLGQGAGYTF	TGTGCCAGCAGCTTGGGGCAGGGGGCTGGCTACACCTTC
TRBV5-6	TRBJ2-5	TRBD1	-	15	CASSLPRTGFETQYF	TGTGCCAGCAGCTTGCCACGGACAGGGTTTGAGACCCAGTACTTC
TRBV10-3	TRBJ2-7	TRBD2	-	12	CASRDYSYEQYF	TGTGCCTCCCGGGACTACTCCTACGAGCAGTACTTC
TRBV5-6	TRBJ2-5	TRBD1	-	16	CASSPRTGAAQETQYF	TGTGCCAGCAGCCCTCGGACAGGGGCTGCGCAAGAGACCCAGTACTTC
TRBV29-1	TRBJ2-7	TRBD2	-	15	CSVALAGPSSYEQYF	TGCAGCGTTGCTCTAGCGGGCCCTAGCTCCTACGAGCAGTACTTC
TRBV10-2	TRBJ2-1	-	-	14	CASSEGGPYNEQFF	TGCGCCAGCAGTGAGGGGGGCCCCTACAATGAGCAGTTCTTC
TRBV4-3	TRBJ2-1	-	-	15	CASSQGLSSYNEQFF	TGCGCCAGCAGCCAAGGCCTAAGCTCCTACAATGAGCAGTTCTTC
TRBV14	TRBJ1-1	-	-	14	CASSRALVNTEAFF	TGTGCCAGCAGCCGGGCACTAGTTAACACTGAAGCTTTCTTT
TRBV24-1	TRBJ1-2	TRBD1	-	15	CATSEPGQGAVGYTF	TGTGCCACCAGTGAACCGGGACAGGGGGCCGTCGGCTACACCTTC
TRBV5-1	TRBJ2-2	TRBD1	-	15	CASETGEWNTGELFF	TGCGCCAGCGAGACAGGGGAATGGAACACCGGGGAGCTGTTTTTT
TRBV7-8	TRBJ1-1	TRBD1	-	16	CASSSRQGVMNTEAFF	TGTGCCAGCAGCTCCCGACAGGGGGTTATGAACACTGAAGCTTTCTTT
TRBV5-8	TRBJ2-3	TRBD1	once	15	CASSLDGTGVDTQYF	TGTGCCAGCAGCTTGGACGGGACAGGGGTGGATACGCAGTATTTT
TRBV7-2	TRBJ1-2	-	few	18	CASSPKALRRGSNYGYTF	TGTGCCAGCAGCCCCAAGGCCCTTAGGCGGGGCTCAAACTATGGCTACACCTTC
TRBV27	TRBJ1-2	TRBD1	-	15	CASSHRDRGDYGYTF	TGTGCCAGCAGTCACAGGGACAGGGGGGACTATGGCTACACCTTC
TRBV27	TRBJ1-6	-	-	16	CASSSPRGGVVGVLHF	TGTGCCAGCAGTTCCCCCAGGGGAGGGGTCGTTGGGGTCCTCCACTTT
TRBV30	TRBJ2-5	-	-	14	CAWSGRPGDMGKHF	TGTGCCTGGAGTGGCCGCCCAGGGGATATGGGGAAACACTTC
TRBV6-5	TRBJ2-4	-	-	15	CASSTYGGATNIQYF	TGTGCCAGCAGTACCTATGGGGGGGCTACAAACATTCAGTACTTC
TRBV10-3	TRBJ2-5	TRBD2	-	16	CAISESSSGMAETQYF	TGTGCCATCAGTGAGTCTTCTAGCGGGATGGCGGAGACCCAGTACTTC
TRBV27	TRBJ2-7	-	-	12	CASSPQIYEQYF	TGTGCCAGCAGTCCTCAGATCTACGAGCAGTACTTC